This entry lists 14 T cell receptor beta chains sequenced from one sample in a study of response to subunit inactivated influenza vaccine. One entry per CDR3 protein results from TCRdb running MiXCR on the RT-PCR reads. Of 540,000 or so distinct CDR3 sequences detected, over 10% appear once; the ten largest clones hold over 10%. This specimen was PBMCs from blood, taken 40 to 50 days after vaccination. These receptors originate from a man in his fifties or sixties who received an inactivated influenza vaccine.

The chain has TRBV4-3 and TRBJ2-5; TRBD1 agrees at 7 bases. This CDR3 is 14 amino acids long. Germline V gene data show CDR1 as LGHNA and CDR2 as YSLEER. The J segment lost 7 bases and the V segment lost 5 bases, leaving 10 bases of the junction unmatched. The CDR3 region has the DNA TGCGCCAGCAGCGGCCGGGACAGCCTAGGGACCCAGTACTTC. Amino acid sequence: CASSGRDSLGTQYF.

This clonotype was found a few times. The chain's CDR3 is CAISESPGGADTQYF. CDR3 in DNA: TGTGCCATCAGTGAGTCTCCCGGAGGGGCGGATACGCAGTATTTT. The rearrangement uses TRBV10-3 and TRBJ2-3, with a possible D match to TRBD2 (6 bases). V shed 0 bases and J shed 6 bases, with 13 bases lying between them. The length of the CDR3 is 15 residues. Germline CDR1 is ENHRY and CDR2 is SYGVKD.

This clonotype was counted at least ten times. V gene TRBV20-1 combines with J gene TRBJ1-6; 7 positions match TRBD1. The CDR3 runs 13 residues. CDR1 is DFQATT and CDR2 is SNEGSKA in the germline V gene (reference sequence). The junction had 5 bases not matched to a gene; V was cut back by 5 bases and J by 7 bases. The CDR3 spells CSALGQTNSPLHF. The CDR3 region has the DNA TGCAGTGCTTTGGGACAGACCAATTCACCCCTCCACTTT.

V gene TRBV5-6 combines with J gene TRBJ1-2; TRBD1 aligns across 9 bases. The CDR3 is 15 residues long. V trimming: 4 bases; J trimming: 4 bases; junction bases outside the gene matches: 8. Germline CDR1 reads SGHDT; CDR2 reads YYEEEE. The CDR3 coding sequence is TGTGCCAGCAGCCTACCGGGACAGGGCTTCTATGGCTACACCTTC. Translating it yields CASSLPGQGFYGYTF.

This clonotype has a single count. This sequence joins TRBV5-6 and TRBJ1-1; D gene unclear. The length of the CDR3 is 15 residues. The V end lost 4 bases, the J end lost 1 base, and 14 bases lay between the germline ends. The germline V gene encodes CDR1 SGHDT and CDR2 YYEEEE. CDR3 DNA: TGTGCCAGCAGCCCCTTCGGTTACCCGAACACTGAAGCTTTCTTT. Amino acids: CASSPFGYPNTEAFF.

The table lists this clonotype with a few counts. The V and J genes are TRBV7-9 and TRBJ2-5; unclear D gene. V was pared by 3 bases and J by 2 bases, with 13 bases between. Looked up from germline, CDR1 is SEHNR and CDR2 is FQNEAQ (reference sequence). This CDR3 spans 15 amino acids. The CDR3 loop is CASSFFPGYQETQYF. In DNA form, the CDR3 reads TGTGCCAGCAGCTTCTTCCCAGGCTATCAAGAGACCCAGTACTTC.

This clonotype came up a few times. The chain carries TRBV5-5 and TRBJ1-6; possible D gene TRBD1, 6 bases. The ends were cut back, 4 bases at V and 9 bases at J, with 17 bases in the middle. Germline CDR1 SGHKS, CDR2 YYEKEE (reference sequence). This CDR3 region has 15 residues. This CDR3 is CASSGTVQGSSPLHF. CDR3 DNA sequence: TGTGCCAGCAGCGGCACCGTCCAGGGGTCTTCACCCCTCCACTTT.

This clonotype was seen only a few times. This chain links TRBV6-5 with TRBJ1-4; TRBD1 might be the D (5 bases). This CDR3 comprises 14 residues. Germline CDR1 is MNHEY and CDR2 is SVGAGI. Trimming took off 0 bases at V and 8 bases at J, with 10 bases between the two ends. The CDR3 DNA sequence: TGTGCCAGCAGTTACTCGGGACCCCGGGAAAAACTGTTTTTT. It yields the protein CASSYSGPREKLFF.

J is TRBJ1-1 and V is TRBV20-1; D remains ambiguous. In germline, CDR1 is DFQATT, CDR2 SNEGSKA (reference sequence). The V end lost 0 bases, the J end lost 5 bases, and 13 bases lay between the germline ends. The CDR3 contains 14 residues. The CDR3 is CSARDPGIGTEAFF. In DNA, the CDR3 is TGCAGTGCTAGAGATCCGGGGATAGGAACTGAAGCTTTCTTT.

V is TRBV6-1 and J is TRBJ2-1, with 9 positions matching TRBD2. Germline V gene sequence: CDR1 MNHNS, CDR2 SASEGT. There are 15 residues in the CDR3. The V segment lost 5 bases and the J segment 9 bases; nucleotides outside the gene matches: 11. The CDR3 is CASSPQGLAAGEQFF. The CDR3, as DNA: TGTGCCAGCAGTCCTCAGGGACTAGCCGCAGGTGAGCAGTTCTTC.

This clonotype was observed a few times. The chain couples TRBV5-1 to TRBJ2-7; 9 bases are a match to TRBD2. The CDR3 covers 15 residues. J was trimmed by 0 bases and V by 2 bases; bases with no gene match: 3. CDR1 SGHRS and CDR2 YFSETQ come from the germline V gene. CDR3 DNA sequence: TGCGCCAGCAGCTTCCGGACTAGCGTCTCCTACGAGCAGTACTTC. Its protein is CASSFRTSVSYEQYF.

This clonotype was counted ten times or more. This chain links TRBV6-4 with TRBJ2-3; 7 bases fit TRBD2. Looked up from germline, CDR1 is MRHNA and CDR2 is SNTAGT. The CDR3 totals 13 residues. With 8 bases clipped from V and 0 bases from J, the junction kept 2 bases outside the gene matches. The CDR3 spells CASGEGSTDTQYF. The DNA for the CDR3 is TGTGCCAGCGGGGAGGGAAGCACAGATACGCAGTATTTT.

The V and J genes are TRBV28 and TRBJ2-7; D is perhaps TRBD2 (7 bases). The germline CDR1 and CDR2 sequences are MDHEN and SYDVKM. The ends were cut back, 2 bases at V and 1 base at J, with 12 bases in the middle. The CDR3 extends over 15 amino acids. The CDR3 is CASSLRGAGSYEQYF. In nucleotides, the CDR3 is TGTGCCAGCAGTTTACGGGGGGCTGGATCCTACGAGCAGTACTTC.

This clonotype was counted at least ten times. The genes are TRBV12-3 or TRBV12-4 and TRBJ1-4, with D hard to call. Trimming left V 5 bases short and J 0 bases short, with 4 bases between. This CDR3 is 13 amino acids long. The CDR3 DNA follows: TGTGCCAGCAGTCCCGCAACTAATGAAAAACTGTTTTTT. This codes for CASSPATNEKLFF.